A selection of T cell receptor beta chains follows, all from one sample in a study of cytomegalovirus exposure and HLA in healthy donors. The protocol was immunoSEQ multiplex PCR, while the TCRdb copy is restricted to in-frame clones and leaves out a portion. This table holds roughly 120,000 clones, approximately 77% found once. The sequenced sample consisted of PBMCs. Receptor source: a man aged 50 or older in good health and CMV-seropositive. Both conserved end residues are part of each CDR3. The D gene is left open where the match is weak. Only part of the rows carry a size: once, few, many, or a class if the clone is expanded.

CDR3aa: CASSPFPSLPGQKTDTQYF
CDR3nt: TGTGCCAGCTCACCTTTTCCTTCACTACCGGGACAAAAGACAGATACGCAGTATTTT
len: 19
j_gene: TRBJ2-3
abundance: NA
v_gene: TRBV18
d_gene: NA

CDR3aa: CASSLFQSQGSTDTQYF
CDR3nt: TGTGCCAGCAGCTTATTTCAGTCCCAGGGCAGCACAGATACGCAGTATTTT
len: 17
j_gene: TRBJ2-3
abundance: NA
v_gene: TRBV7-8
d_gene: NA

CDR3aa: CASSGQGLERYTF
CDR3nt: TGTGCCAGCAGTGGACAGGGTCTAGAGCGCTACACCTTC
len: 13
j_gene: TRBJ1-2
abundance: few
v_gene: TRBV2
d_gene: TRBD1

CDR3aa: CASSVVEGSGGYTF
CDR3nt: TGTGCCAGCAGCGTAGTGGAGGGTTCGGGGGGCTACACCTTC
len: 14
j_gene: TRBJ1-2
abundance: NA
v_gene: TRBV9
d_gene: NA

CDR3aa: CASSAGQGTNEKLFF
CDR3nt: TGTGCCAGCAGCGCGGGACAGGGGACTAATGAAAAACTGTTTTTT
len: 15
j_gene: TRBJ1-4
abundance: NA
v_gene: TRBV7-2
d_gene: TRBD1

CDR3aa: CASSQTGAFSPLHF
CDR3nt: TGTGCCAGCAGTCAGACAGGGGCCTTTTCACCCCTCCACTTT
len: 14
j_gene: TRBJ1-6
abundance: NA
v_gene: TRBV2
d_gene: TRBD1

CDR3aa: CASTKGLLIGNQPQHF
CDR3nt: TGTGCCAGTACCAAAGGACTGCTTATTGGCAATCAGCCCCAGCATTTT
len: 16
j_gene: TRBJ1-5
abundance: NA
v_gene: TRBV19
d_gene: NA

CDR3aa: CASSLGIGTDTQYF
CDR3nt: TGCGCCAGCAGCTTGGGTATCGGCACAGATACGCAGTATTTT
len: 14
j_gene: TRBJ2-3
abundance: NA
v_gene: TRBV5-1
d_gene: NA

CDR3aa: CASSTRRDNILQETQYF
CDR3nt: TGTGCCAGTAGTACCCGCCGGGACAATATACTTCAAGAGACCCAGTACTTC
len: 17
j_gene: TRBJ2-5
abundance: NA
v_gene: TRBV19
d_gene: NA

CDR3aa: CASSIWGQTLMVSNQPQHF
CDR3nt: TGTGCCAGTAGTATTTGGGGACAGACTTTGATGGTTAGCAATCAGCCCCAGCATTTT
len: 19
j_gene: TRBJ1-5
abundance: NA
v_gene: TRBV19
d_gene: TRBD1

CDR3aa: CASSRTGNYGYTF
CDR3nt: TGTGCCAGCAGCCGGACAGGGAACTATGGCTACACCTTC
len: 13
j_gene: TRBJ1-2
abundance: once
v_gene: TRBV28
d_gene: TRBD1

CDR3aa: CASSAGFGGYNEQFF
CDR3nt: TGTGCCAGCAGTGCGGGGTTCGGGGGCTACAATGAGCAGTTCTTC
len: 15
j_gene: TRBJ2-1
abundance: NA
v_gene: TRBV2
d_gene: NA

CDR3aa: CASSPGTDTQYF
CDR3nt: TGTGCCAGCAGCCCAGGGACAGATACGCAGTATTTT
len: 12
j_gene: TRBJ2-3
abundance: NA
v_gene: TRBV11-3
d_gene: NA

CDR3aa: CASSSRGEETQYF
CDR3nt: TGTGCCAGCAGTTCCAGGGGGGAAGAGACCCAGTACTTC
len: 13
j_gene: TRBJ2-5
abundance: NA
v_gene: TRBV2
d_gene: NA

CDR3aa: CASSERSDYSGNTIYF
CDR3nt: TGTGCCAGCAGTGAACGGTCGGACTACTCTGGAAACACCATATATTTT
len: 16
j_gene: TRBJ1-3
abundance: few
v_gene: TRBV2
d_gene: NA

CDR3aa: CASRSGTANTGELFF
CDR3nt: TGCGCCAGCCGATCCGGGACAGCGAACACCGGGGAGCTGTTTTTT
len: 15
j_gene: TRBJ2-2
abundance: few
v_gene: TRBV10-1
d_gene: TRBD1